The 22 T cell receptor beta chains listed next were all sequenced from one sample in a study of neurological immune-mediated disorders. TCRdb reprocessed the 5' RACE reads via MiXCR and lists one record per CDR3 protein. The top ten clones hold about 5% of a sample with tens of thousands of distinct CDR3 sequences, roughly 5% of them seen once. The sequenced sample was PBMCs. The receptor source for this set is a human donor with multiple sclerosis. The donor label of this sample is uncertain.

The chain recombines TRBV25-1 with TRBJ2-3; no clear D gene. Germline V lookup: CDR1 MGHDK, CDR2 SYGVNS. CDR3 length: 13 amino acids. The germline V and J ends were trimmed by 3 bases and 4 bases, with 8 bases remaining between them. As DNA, the CDR3 is TGTGCCAGCAGTGACCGGGTTGCAGATACGCAGTATTTT. Amino acids: CASSDRVADTQYF.

The chain employs TRBV10-3 and TRBJ2-3; no clear D gene. The CDR3 length is 13 residues. V was trimmed by 6 bases and J by 5 bases, leaving 12 bases between them. The germline CDR1 and CDR2 sequences are ENHRY and SYGVKD. DNA for the CDR3: TGTGCCATCAGAAGAGCCCCGGGAGATACGCAGTATTTT. This encodes CAIRRAPGDTQYF.

This clonotype has a count of ten or more. The V call is TRBV7-2, the J call TRBJ1-2, with 10 positions matching TRBD1. From germline, CDR1 is SGHTA and CDR2 FQGNSA. The J segment lost 5 bases and the V segment lost 5 bases, leaving 2 bases of the junction unmatched. This CDR3 is 13 amino acids long. This chain's CDR3 is CASSTGQGYGYTF. The CDR3 DNA sequence: TGTGCCAGCAGCACGGGACAGGGGTATGGCTACACCTTC.

The rearrangement uses TRBV29-1 and TRBJ2-4; either TRBD1 or TRBD2 may fit D (5 bases each). Germline assignment: CDR1 SQVTM and CDR2 ANQGSEA. The ends were cut back, 5 bases at V and 8 bases at J, with 13 bases in the middle. The CDR3 has 12 residues. The DNA of the CDR3 is TGCAGCGTTAGTGCCATGGGGGACATTCAGTACTTC. Encoded protein: CSVSAMGDIQYF.

This clonotype was seen at least ten times. The chain recombines TRBV7-9 with TRBJ2-2; D uncertain. The CDR3 runs 12 residues. Germline lookup yields CDR1 SEHNR and CDR2 FQNEAQ (reference sequence). V was clipped by 6 bases and J by 6 bases, with 8 bases between them. CDR3 in amino acids: CASRVGSGELFF. The CDR3 nucleotides are TGTGCCAGCAGGGTTGGATCCGGGGAGCTGTTTTTT.

This clonotype was detected many times. The chain has TRBV20-1 and TRBJ1-1; no definite D call. V lost 1 base to trimming and J lost 4 bases, with 19 bases between them. Germline CDR1 and CDR2: DFQATT and SNEGSKA (reference sequence). The length of the CDR3 is 16 residues. The CDR3 loop is CSARVGGIGLGTEAFF. Written as DNA, the CDR3 is TGCAGTGCTAGAGTAGGTGGGATTGGGTTGGGCACTGAAGCTTTCTTT.

In its sample, this clonotype was seen many times. V gene TRBV2 combines with J gene TRBJ2-1, with 8 bases identical to TRBD1. V trimming: 2 bases; J trimming: 9 bases; junction bases outside the gene matches: 9. This CDR3 has 15 residues. The germline gives CDR1 SNHLY, CDR2 FYNNEI. The CDR3 DNA is TGTGCCAGCAGTGAATTGGGGCAGGGGGCATCTGAGCAGTTCTTC. It codes for CASSELGQGASEQFF.

This clonotype was observed at least ten times. The chain combines TRBV5-1 with TRBJ2-1; no definite D call. Germline CDR1 reads SGHRS; CDR2 reads YFSETQ. The germline V and J ends were trimmed by 6 bases and 0 bases, with 13 bases remaining between them. The CDR3 totals 15 residues. CDR3 DNA sequence: TGCGCCAGCAATCAAGGGCGGACCTCCTACAATGAGCAGTTCTTC. This codes for CASNQGRTSYNEQFF.

This clonotype was observed at least ten times. Since a much larger clone is just one base distant, this may be a read error. As DNA, the CDR3 is TGTGCCAGCAGCTTCGCCTACGAGCAGTACTTC. It translates to CASSFAYEQYF. The chain has TRBV7-9 and TRBJ2-7; D not certain. CDR1 is SEHNR, CDR2 FQNEAQ, per germline (reference sequence). V was cut by 3 bases and J by 2 bases, with 2 bases left in between. CDR3 length: 11 amino acids.

This clonotype showed up many times. This CDR3 reads CAISGVGRDNEQFF. In nucleotides, the CDR3 is TGTGCCATCAGTGGAGTTGGGAGGGACAATGAGCAGTTCTTC. The J gene is TRBJ2-1, the V gene TRBV10-3; 7 nucleotides align to TRBD2. From germline, CDR1 is ENHRY and CDR2 SYGVKD. The J segment lost 5 bases and the V segment lost 4 bases, leaving 5 bases of the junction unmatched. This CDR3 has 14 residues.

This clonotype was seen repeatedly, ten times or more. The chain is built from TRBV12-3 or TRBV12-4 and TRBJ1-2; D remains ambiguous. The CDR3 extends over 15 amino acids. Trimming shortened V by 4 bases and J by 8 bases, and 20 bases separated the two germline ends. The CDR3 sequence: CASSYSGLAAGGYTF. CDR3 sequence (DNA): TGTGCCAGCAGTTACTCCGGGTTGGCCGCGGGAGGCTACACCTTC.

Many counts were recorded for this clonotype. The gene calls are TRBV2 and TRBJ1-1, with 7 bases that match TRBD1. Trimming at V came to 6 bases and at J to 2 bases, leaving 6 bases not matched to a gene. The germline gives CDR1 SNHLY, CDR2 FYNNEI. The CDR3 runs 14 residues. The CDR3 loop is CASRGQSINTEAFF. The CDR3 coding sequence is TGTGCCAGCAGGGGACAGAGTATTAACACTGAAGCTTTCTTT. Looking up the rest from reference TRBV2 and TRBJ1-1 gives the full variable domain: EPEVTQTPSHQVTQMGQEVILRCVPISNHLYFYWYRQILGQKVEFLVSFYNNEISEKSEIFDDQFSVERPDGSNFTLKIRSTKLEDSAMYFCASRGQSINTEAFFGQGTRLTVV.

This clonotype came up many times. The chain couples TRBV3-1 to TRBJ2-2; the D gene is possibly TRBD2 (7 bases). Germline values: CDR1 LGHDT, CDR2 YNNKEL (reference sequence). This CDR3 spans 18 amino acids. V was clipped by 4 bases and J by 1 base, with 19 bases between them. CDR3 DNA sequence: TGTGCCAGCAGCCGCAGAGGGGGGGGGAGTAAGAACACCGGGGAGCTGTTTTTT. It codes for CASSRRGGGSKNTGELFF. Supplemented by reference TRBV3-1 and TRBJ2-2, the full variable domain reads DTAVSQTPKYLVTQMGNDKSIKCEQNLGHDTMYWYKQDSKKFLKIMFSYNNKELIINETVPNRFSPKSPDKAHLNLHINSLELGDSAVYFCASSRRGGGSKNTGELFFGEGSRLTVL.

In this sample, this clonotype turned up many times. The chain is built from TRBV5-1 and TRBJ1-1, with unresolved D. Deletions cut 2 bases from V and 4 bases from J, with 9 bases between. Germline V gene data show CDR1 as SGHRS and CDR2 as YFSETQ. The CDR3 is 13 amino acids. CDR3 DNA: TGCGCCAGCAGCTTCGTCGGGTTCACTGAAGCTTTCTTT. This translates into CASSFVGFTEAFF.

This clonotype was counted many times. V is TRBV6-5 and J is TRBJ2-3; 10 nucleotides match TRBD2. The V gene end was trimmed by 6 bases and the J gene end by 4 bases; junction bases not matched to a gene: 7. Germline V gives CDR1 MNHEY, CDR2 SVGAGI. The CDR3 has 15 amino acids. The CDR3 DNA follows: TGTGCCAGCAGCCGTTCTAGCGGGGGACCAGATACGCAGTATTTT. Translated, it gives CASSRSSGGPDTQYF.

This clonotype was seen at least ten times. The chain has TRBV12-3 or TRBV12-4 and TRBJ1-5, with D uncertain. Trimming removed 6 bases from V and 3 bases from J, with 6 bases in between. This CDR3 is 12 amino acids long. CDR3 sequence: CASRDDNQPQHF. Written as DNA, the CDR3 is TGTGCCAGCAGAGATGACAATCAGCCCCAGCATTTT.

This clonotype was counted between two and nine times. DNA for the CDR3: TGCGCCAGCAGCTTGTGGGGTCACAATGAGCAGTTCTTC. Its protein product is CASSLWGHNEQFF. The V call is TRBV5-1, the J call TRBJ2-1, with no clear D. The CDR3 is made up of 13 amino acids. Germline V lookup: CDR1 SGHRS, CDR2 YFSETQ. V was cut by 1 base and J by 5 bases, with 7 bases left in between.

This clonotype was counted ten times or more. The chain couples TRBV12-3 or TRBV12-4 to TRBJ2-7, with 7 positions matching TRBD1. V trimming: 6 bases; J trimming: 6 bases; junction bases outside the gene matches: 11. This CDR3 contains 14 residues. The CDR3 DNA is TGTGCCAGCAGGCCTTCCGGGACAGCGAGCGAGCAGTACTTC. Translation gives CASRPSGTASEQYF.

This clonotype was observed at least ten times. V and J are TRBV15 and TRBJ1-2; 7 bases map to TRBD1. This CDR3 contains 14 residues. With 0 bases clipped from V and 4 bases from J, the junction kept 2 bases outside the gene matches. Germline CDR1 LNHNV, CDR2 YYDKDF (reference sequence). The chain's CDR3 is CATSREGQSYGYTF. As DNA, the CDR3 is TGTGCCACCAGCAGAGAGGGACAGTCCTATGGCTACACCTTC.

This clonotype was seen ten or more times. The gene calls are TRBV9 and TRBJ2-7; 10 bases are shared with TRBD1. Germline assignment: CDR1 SGDLS and CDR2 YYNGEE. The CDR3 loop spans 14 amino acids. J gave up 7 bases and V 4 bases, and 8 bases lay outside the gene matches. CDR3 loop: CASSRDRGFGEQYF. The CDR3 bases are TGTGCCAGCAGCCGGGACAGGGGATTCGGGGAGCAGTACTTC.

This clonotype was seen repeatedly, ten times or more. The chain combines TRBV3-1 with TRBJ2-7; 8 nucleotides match TRBD2. The germline V gene has CDR1 LGHDT and CDR2 YNNKEL (reference sequence). CDR3 length: 15 amino acids. V shed 0 bases, J shed 0 bases, and the junction held 1 base outside the gene matches. The CDR3 sequence is CASSQEGTSSYEQYF. CDR3 coding DNA: TGTGCCAGCAGCCAAGAAGGGACTAGCTCCTACGAGCAGTACTTC.

This clonotype was seen ten or more times. The genes are TRBV2 and TRBJ1-2; the match to TRBD1 covers 7 bases. The length of the CDR3 is 12 residues. Per the germline V gene, CDR1 is SNHLY and CDR2 is FYNNEI. J was trimmed by 4 bases and V by 6 bases; bases with no gene match: 2. The DNA for the CDR3 is TGTGCCAGCAGGGCAGGGGGCTATGGCTACACCTTC. Protein product: CASRAGGYGYTF. Combining the CDR3 with reference TRBV2 and TRBJ1-2 gives the whole variable domain EPEVTQTPSHQVTQMGQEVILRCVPISNHLYFYWYRQILGQKVEFLVSFYNNEISEKSEIFDDQFSVERPDGSNFTLKIRSTKLEDSAMYFCASRAGGYGYTFGSGTRLTVV.